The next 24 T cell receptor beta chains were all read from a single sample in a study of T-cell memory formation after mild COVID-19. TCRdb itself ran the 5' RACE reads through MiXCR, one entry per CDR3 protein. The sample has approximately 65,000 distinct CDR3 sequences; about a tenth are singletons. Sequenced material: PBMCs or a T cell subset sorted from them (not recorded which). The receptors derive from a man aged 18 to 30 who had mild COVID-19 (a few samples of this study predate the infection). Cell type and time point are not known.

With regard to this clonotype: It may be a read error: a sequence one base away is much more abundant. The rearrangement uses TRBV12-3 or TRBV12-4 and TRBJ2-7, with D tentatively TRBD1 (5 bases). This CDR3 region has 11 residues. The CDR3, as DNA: TGCTCAACTGGGGCTTCAAACGAGCAGTACTTC. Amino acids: CSTGASNEQYF.

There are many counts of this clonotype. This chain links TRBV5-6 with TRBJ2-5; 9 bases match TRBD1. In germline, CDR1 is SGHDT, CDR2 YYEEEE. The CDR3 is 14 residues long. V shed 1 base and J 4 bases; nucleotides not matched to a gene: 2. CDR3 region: CASSLRTGVETQYF. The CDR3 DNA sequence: TGTGCCAGCAGCTTGCGGACAGGGGTAGAGACCCAGTACTTC.

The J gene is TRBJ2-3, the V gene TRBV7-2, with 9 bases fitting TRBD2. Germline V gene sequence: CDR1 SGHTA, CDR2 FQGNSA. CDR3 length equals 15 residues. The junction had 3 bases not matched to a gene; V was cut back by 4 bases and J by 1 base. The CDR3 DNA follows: TGTGCCAGCAGCTCTAGCGGGGATCGCACAGATACGCAGTATTTT. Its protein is CASSSSGDRTDTQYF.

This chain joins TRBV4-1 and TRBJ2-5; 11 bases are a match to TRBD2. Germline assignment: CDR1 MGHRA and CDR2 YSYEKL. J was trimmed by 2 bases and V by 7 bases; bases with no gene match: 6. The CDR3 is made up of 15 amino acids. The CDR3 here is CASTRLAGGQETQYF. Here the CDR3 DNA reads TGCGCCAGCACGCGGCTAGCGGGGGGACAAGAGACCCAGTACTTC.

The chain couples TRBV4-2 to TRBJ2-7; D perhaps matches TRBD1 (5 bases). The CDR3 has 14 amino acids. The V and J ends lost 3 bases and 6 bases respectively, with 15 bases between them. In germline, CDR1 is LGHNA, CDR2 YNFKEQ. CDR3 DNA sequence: TGTGCCAGCAGCCAGTCCTGGGGCTTGGGCGAGCAGTACTTC. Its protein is CASSQSWGLGEQYF.

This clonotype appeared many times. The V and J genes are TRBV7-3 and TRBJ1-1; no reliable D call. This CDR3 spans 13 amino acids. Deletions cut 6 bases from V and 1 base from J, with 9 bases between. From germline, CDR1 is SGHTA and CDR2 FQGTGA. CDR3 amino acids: CASRSRQNTEAFF. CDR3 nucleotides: TGTGCCAGCAGATCCCGACAGAACACTGAAGCTTTCTTT. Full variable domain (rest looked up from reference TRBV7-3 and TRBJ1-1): GAGVSQTPSNKVTEKGKYVELRCDPISGHTALYWYRQSLGQGPEFLIYFQGTGAADDSGLPNDRFFAVRPEGSVSTLKIQRTERGDSAVYLCASRSRQNTEAFFGQGTRLTVV.

CDR3 in DNA: TGTGCCAGCAGCGTAGATGCGGGGGCTCTCCCCAATGAGCAGTTCTTC. Translated, it gives CASSVDAGALPNEQFF. The chain combines TRBV9 with TRBJ2-1, with D maybe TRBD2 (7 bases). V shed 0 bases and J shed 6 bases, with 16 bases lying between them. This CDR3 comprises 16 residues. Germline V gene lookup returns CDR1 SGDLS and CDR2 YYNGEE.

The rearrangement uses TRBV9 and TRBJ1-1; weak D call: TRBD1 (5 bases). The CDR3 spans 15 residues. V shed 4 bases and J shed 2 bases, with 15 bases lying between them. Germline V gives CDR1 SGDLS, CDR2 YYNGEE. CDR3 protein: CASSKLQDTNTEAFF. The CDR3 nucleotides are TGTGCCAGCAGCAAATTACAGGATACCAACACTGAAGCTTTCTTT.

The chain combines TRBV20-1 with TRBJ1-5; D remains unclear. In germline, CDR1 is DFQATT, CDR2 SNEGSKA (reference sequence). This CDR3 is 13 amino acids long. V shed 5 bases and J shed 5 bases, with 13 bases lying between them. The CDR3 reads CSAHLGVDQPQHF. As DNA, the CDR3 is TGCAGTGCTCACCTCGGGGTGGATCAGCCCCAGCATTTT.

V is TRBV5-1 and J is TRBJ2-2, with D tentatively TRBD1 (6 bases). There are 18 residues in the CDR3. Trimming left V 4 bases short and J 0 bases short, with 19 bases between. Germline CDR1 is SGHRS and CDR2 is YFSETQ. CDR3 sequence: CASSDRPQGPANTGELFF. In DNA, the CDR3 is TGCGCCAGCAGCGACCGCCCACAGGGACCGGCGAACACCGGGGAGCTGTTTTTT.

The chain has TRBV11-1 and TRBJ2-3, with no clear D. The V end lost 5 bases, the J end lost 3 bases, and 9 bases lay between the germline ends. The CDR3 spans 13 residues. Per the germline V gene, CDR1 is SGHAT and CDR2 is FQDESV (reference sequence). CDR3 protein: CASSVQLTDTQYF. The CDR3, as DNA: TGTGCCAGCAGCGTACAGCTAACAGATACGCAGTATTTT.

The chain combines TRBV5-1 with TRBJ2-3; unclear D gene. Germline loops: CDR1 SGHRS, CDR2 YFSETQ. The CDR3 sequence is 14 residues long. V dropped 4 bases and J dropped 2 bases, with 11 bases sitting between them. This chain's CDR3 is CASSLLIATDTQYF. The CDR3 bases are TGCGCCAGCAGCCTCCTAATCGCCACAGATACGCAGTATTTT.

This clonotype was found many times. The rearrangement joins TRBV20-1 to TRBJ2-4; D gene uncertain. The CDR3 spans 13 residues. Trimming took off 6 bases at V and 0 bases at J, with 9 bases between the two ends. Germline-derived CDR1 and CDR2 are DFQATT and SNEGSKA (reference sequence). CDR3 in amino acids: CSAAWGAKNIQYF. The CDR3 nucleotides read TGCAGTGCGGCATGGGGAGCCAAAAACATTCAGTACTTC.

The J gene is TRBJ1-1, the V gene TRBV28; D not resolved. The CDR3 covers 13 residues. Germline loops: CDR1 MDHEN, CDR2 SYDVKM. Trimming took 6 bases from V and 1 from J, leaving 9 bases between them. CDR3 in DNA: TGTGCCAGCAGAAGTGGGGAGAACACTGAAGCTTTCTTT. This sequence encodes CASRSGENTEAFF.

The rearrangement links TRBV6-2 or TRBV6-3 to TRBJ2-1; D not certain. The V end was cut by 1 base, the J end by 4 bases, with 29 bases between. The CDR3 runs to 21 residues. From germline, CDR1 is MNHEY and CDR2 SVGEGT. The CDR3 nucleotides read TGTGCCAGCAGTTACTTGGAATTAATGGGTTCGCCCCCCACCTATTACAATGAGCAGTTCTTC. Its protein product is CASSYLELMGSPPTYYNEQFF.

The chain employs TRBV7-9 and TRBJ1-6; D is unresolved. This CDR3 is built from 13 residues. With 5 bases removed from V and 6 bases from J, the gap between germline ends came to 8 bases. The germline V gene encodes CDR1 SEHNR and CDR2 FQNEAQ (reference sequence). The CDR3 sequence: CASSAALNSPLHF. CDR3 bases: TGTGCCAGCAGCGCCGCCCTTAATTCACCCCTCCACTTT.

The chain's CDR3 is CASGFIAGANKYF. The CDR3 region has the DNA TGTGCCAGCGGGTTCATAGCGGGGGCGAATAAGTACTTC. The V gene is TRBV2, the J gene TRBJ2-5, with TRBD2 matching over 9 bases. This CDR3 spans 13 amino acids. Germline V gene sequence: CDR1 SNHLY, CDR2 FYNNEI. V shed 8 bases, J shed 12 bases, and the junction held 13 bases outside the gene matches. Looking up the rest from reference TRBV2 and TRBJ2-5 gives the full variable domain: EPEVTQTPSHQVTQMGQEVILRCVPISNHLYFYWYRQILGQKVEFLVSFYNNEISEKSEIFDDQFSVERPDGSNFTLKIRSTKLEDSAMYFCASGFIAGANKYFGPGTRLLVL.

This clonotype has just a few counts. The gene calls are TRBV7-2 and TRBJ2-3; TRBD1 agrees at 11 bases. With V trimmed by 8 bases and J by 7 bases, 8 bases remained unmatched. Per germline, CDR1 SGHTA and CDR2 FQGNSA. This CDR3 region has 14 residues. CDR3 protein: CASVRDRGIYTQYF. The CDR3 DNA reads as TGTGCCAGCGTCAGGGACAGGGGGATTTATACGCAGTATTTT.

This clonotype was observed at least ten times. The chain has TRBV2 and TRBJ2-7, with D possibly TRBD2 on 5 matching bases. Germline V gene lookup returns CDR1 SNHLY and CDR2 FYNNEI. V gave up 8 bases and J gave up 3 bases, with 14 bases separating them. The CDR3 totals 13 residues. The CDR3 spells CASGVGRDYEQYV. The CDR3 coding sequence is TGTGCCAGCGGAGTAGGCCGGGACTACGAGCAGTACGTC.

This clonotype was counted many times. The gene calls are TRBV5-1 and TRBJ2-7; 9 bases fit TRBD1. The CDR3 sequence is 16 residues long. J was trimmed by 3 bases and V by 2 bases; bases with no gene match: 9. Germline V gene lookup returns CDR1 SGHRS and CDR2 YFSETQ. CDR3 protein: CASSFEQGAVIYEQYF. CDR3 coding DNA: TGCGCCAGCAGCTTCGAACAGGGGGCAGTTATCTACGAGCAGTACTTC.

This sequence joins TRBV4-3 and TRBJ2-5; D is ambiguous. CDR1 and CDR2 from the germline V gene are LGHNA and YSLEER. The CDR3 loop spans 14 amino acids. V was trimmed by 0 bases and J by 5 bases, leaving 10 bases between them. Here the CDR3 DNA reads TGCGCCAGCAGCCAAGAGGGATTGGGGGAGACCCAGTACTTC. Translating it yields CASSQEGLGETQYF.

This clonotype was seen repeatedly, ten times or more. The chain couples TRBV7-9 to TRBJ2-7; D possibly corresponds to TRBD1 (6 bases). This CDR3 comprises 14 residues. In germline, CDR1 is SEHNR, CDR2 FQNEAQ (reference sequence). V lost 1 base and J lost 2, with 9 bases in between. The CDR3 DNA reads TGTGCCAGCAGCTTAGGACAGGAAACCTACGAGCAGTACTTC. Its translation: CASSLGQETYEQYF. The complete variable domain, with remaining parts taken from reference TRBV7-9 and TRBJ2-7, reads DTGVSQNPRHKITKRGQNVTFRCDPISEHNRLYWYRQTLGQGPEFLTYFQNEAQLEKSRLLSDRFSAERPKGSFSTLEIQRTEQGDSAMYLCASSLGQETYEQYFGPGTRLTVT.

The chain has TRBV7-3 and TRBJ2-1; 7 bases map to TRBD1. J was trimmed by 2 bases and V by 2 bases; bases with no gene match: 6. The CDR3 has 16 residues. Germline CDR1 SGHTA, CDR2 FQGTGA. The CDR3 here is CASSLVEGAAYNEQFF. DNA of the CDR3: TGTGCCAGCAGCTTAGTTGAGGGGGCGGCCTACAATGAGCAGTTCTTC.

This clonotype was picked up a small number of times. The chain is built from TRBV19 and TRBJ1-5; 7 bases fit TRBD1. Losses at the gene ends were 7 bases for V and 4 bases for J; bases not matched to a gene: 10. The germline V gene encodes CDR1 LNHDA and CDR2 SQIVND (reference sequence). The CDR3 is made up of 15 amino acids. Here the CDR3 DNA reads TGTGCCAGTAAACCCGGGACAGTGTGGAATCAGCCCCAGCATTTT. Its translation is CASKPGTVWNQPQHF.